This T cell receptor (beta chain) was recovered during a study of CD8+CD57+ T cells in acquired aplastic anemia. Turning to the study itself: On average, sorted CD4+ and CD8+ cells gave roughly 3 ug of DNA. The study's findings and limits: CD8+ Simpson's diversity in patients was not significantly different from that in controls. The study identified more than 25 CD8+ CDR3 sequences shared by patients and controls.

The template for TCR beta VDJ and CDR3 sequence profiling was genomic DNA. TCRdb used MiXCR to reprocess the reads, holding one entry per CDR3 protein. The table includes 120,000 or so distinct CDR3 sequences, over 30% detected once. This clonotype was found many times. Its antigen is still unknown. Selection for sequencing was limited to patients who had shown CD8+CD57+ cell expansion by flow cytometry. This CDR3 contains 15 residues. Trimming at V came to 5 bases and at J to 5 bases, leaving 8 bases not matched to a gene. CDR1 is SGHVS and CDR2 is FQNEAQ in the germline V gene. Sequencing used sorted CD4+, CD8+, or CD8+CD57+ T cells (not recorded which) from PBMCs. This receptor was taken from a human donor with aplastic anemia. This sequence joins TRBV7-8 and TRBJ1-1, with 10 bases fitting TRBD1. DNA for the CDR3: TGTGCCAGCAGCGGTCAACCGGGACAGGGGACTGAAGCTTTCTTT. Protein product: CASSGQPGQGTEAFF.